A single T cell receptor (beta chain) is shown here with its context. Its specificity is not known. Genomic DNA belonging to each subset was distributed in equal measure over several immunoSEQ plates. Here immunoSEQ multiplex PCR was the method, and the copy in TCRdb shows in-frame clones only, minus some. The table has roughly 700,000 clones, about 92% seen once. Germline CDR1 and CDR2: MGHDK and SYGVNS. The junction had 6 bases not matched to a gene; V was cut back by 4 bases and J by 4 bases. The CDR3 extends over 14 amino acids. This specimen belongs to a study of shared clonotypes between healthy human individuals. CCR7-negative CD45RA+ TemRA cells were combined with CD45RO+ cells to form CD8 memory. Study results and limitations: Rarefaction curves obtained for sorted subsets showed sequencing incomplete despite large depth. On the whole, naive subsets had larger estimated richness than memory subsets had.

The chain uses TRBV25-1 and TRBJ2-5; TRBD2 matches 7 bases. The sequence was collected from a man between 18 and 35 years old in good health. Some clones in this sample may be carry-over from other donors' samples. Sequenced: memory CD8+ T cells from PBMCs. Described subset: CD45RO+ cells pooled with CCR7-negative TemRA cells. This CDR3 reads CASSGLAGLETQYF. As DNA, the CDR3 is TGTGCCAGCAGTGGGTTAGCGGGCCTAGAGACCCAGTACTTC.